The 6 T cell receptor beta chains below come from one sample, sequenced in a study of vaccination and CD4 T cells after COVID-19. Treatment in this sample: roughly ten-day PBMC culture with coronavirus spike peptide pools or control peptides (ViraFEST assay). The Oncomine TCR Beta short-read assay sequenced DNA from cultured CD4+ T cells. TCRdb re-called the PCR reads through MiXCR, storing one row per CDR3 protein. The sample has roughly 10,000 distinct CDR3 sequences, approximately 25% seen once. Which antigens these TCRs recognize remains unknown. This sample comprised CD4+ T cells from blood, cultured in vitro, obtained after SARS-CoV-2 vaccination. These receptors came from a human donor who had recovered from COVID-19.

This clonotype is termed medium-sized. The V and J genes are TRBV20-1 and TRBJ2-7, with D perhaps TRBD2 (6 bases). V was trimmed by 5 bases and J by 11 bases, leaving 25 bases between them. The CDR3 extends over 14 amino acids. Per the germline V gene, CDR1 is DFQATT and CDR2 is SNEGSKA (reference sequence). CDR3 in amino acids: CSALSVSLAGEEYF. In nucleotides, the CDR3 is TGCAGTGCTCTTTCGGTTTCCCTCGCCGGGGAGGAGTACTTC.

This clonotype is medium-sized in the sample. The chain combines TRBV27 with TRBJ1-6; D perhaps matches TRBD1 (5 bases). CDR1 and CDR2 from the germline V gene are MNHEY and SMNVEV (reference sequence). The CDR3 spans 12 residues. V was trimmed by 3 bases and J by 12 bases, leaving 9 bases between them. The CDR3 here is CASSFGGGPLHF. DNA of the CDR3: TGTGCCAGCAGTTTTGGGGGGGGACCCCTCCACTTT.

The gene calls are TRBV19 and TRBJ2-7; the D is unclear. This CDR3 has 14 amino acids. Between the trimmed V and J ends, which lost 1 base and 1 base, there was a span of 8 bases. Germline values: CDR1 LNHDA, CDR2 SQIVND (reference sequence). For the CDR3, the DNA is TGTGCCAGTAGTATAGTTGGCAGGTCCTACGAGCAGTACTTC. It encodes CASSIVGRSYEQYF.

The chain is built from TRBV20-1 and TRBJ2-7, with 9 bases fitting TRBD2. The CDR3 totals 12 residues. CDR1 DFQATT and CDR2 SNEGSKA come from the germline V gene (reference sequence). Losses at the gene ends were 7 bases for V and 3 bases for J; bases not matched to a gene: 4. As DNA, the CDR3 is TGCAGTGTGGCGGGAGGGCTCTACGAGCAGTACTTC. The encoded protein is CSVAGGLYEQYF.

By proportion, this clonotype is medium-sized (0.01 to 0.1%). The V call is TRBV6-1, the J call TRBJ2-1, with D perhaps TRBD2 (6 bases). The CDR3 length is 12 residues. CDR1 is MNHNS and CDR2 is SASEGT in the germline V gene. The ends were cut back, 6 bases at V and 9 bases at J, with 12 bases in the middle. CDR3 sequence reads: CASSSTSSEQFF. In DNA, the CDR3 is TGTGCCAGCAGCTCGACTAGTAGTGAGCAGTTCTTC.

By share, this clonotype counts as medium-sized (0.01 to 0.1%). The rearrangement links TRBV20-1 to TRBJ2-5; D perhaps matches TRBD1 (6 bases). CDR1 is DFQATT and CDR2 is SNEGSKA in the germline V gene (reference sequence). V was pared by 7 bases and J by 5 bases, with 14 bases between. CDR3 size: 12 residues. In DNA form, the CDR3 reads TGCAGTGGTCAGTGGGGGCGGGAGACCCAGTACTTC. Translation gives CSGQWGRETQYF.